The rows below give T cell receptor beta chains drawn from one sample of a study of T cell repertoires and HLA-DP antigens. Their recognized antigens are unknown. Profiling relied on immunoSEQ multiplex PCR, and the TCRdb table lists in-frame clones only, not all of them. The sample shows 75,000 to 90,000 clones, around nine tenths of them seen only once. Sequenced input: CD4+ T cells from PBMCs. These receptors were taken from a man aged 45 to 65 in good health and CMV-seronegative. CDR3s include the opening cysteine and the closing phenylalanine or tryptophan. A D gene is named only where the DNA matches it firmly. Clone size is stated in some rows and not others, as once, few, many or a class when expanded.

.,.,TRBJ2-3,TRBV19,CASSIGTVRTDTQYF,TGTGCCAGTAGTATAGGCACAGTCCGCACAGATACGCAGTATTTT
.,TRBD1,TRBJ1-2,TRBV5-1,CASSLVGQGALDYYGYTF,TGCGCCAGCAGCTTGGTGGGACAGGGGGCGCTTGATTACTATGGCTACACCTTC
.,.,TRBJ2-3,TRBV9,CASSRVTDTQYF,TGTGCCAGCAGCAGGGTGACAGATACGCAGTATTTT
once,.,TRBJ2-7,TRBV7-2,CASSLYLGSHSTSPEQYF,TGTGCCAGCAGCTTATATTTGGGGAGTCATTCTACCTCCCCCGAGCAGTACTTC
.,.,TRBJ2-3,TRBV28,CASSLLIGRPTDTQYF,TGTGCCAGCAGCCTCCTTATCGGCCGCCCCACAGATACGCAGTATTTT
.,TRBD1,TRBJ2-7,TRBV7-2,CASSFLGTASYEQYF,TGTGCCAGCAGCTTCCTCGGGACAGCCTCCTACGAGCAGTACTTC
many,.,TRBJ1-6,TRBV7-2,CASSPRTVFGSPLHF,TGTGCCAGCAGCCCCCGGACGGTTTTCGGTTCACCCCTCCACTTT
few,TRBD2,TRBJ2-1,TRBV5-1,CASSSDRSGSGGLRGSYNEQFF,TGCGCCAGCAGCTCCGATCGGTCGGGTAGCGGGGGGTTGAGAGGCTCCTACAATGAGCAGTTCTTC
.,.,TRBJ1-2,TRBV5-8,CASSLGRIDYGYTF,TGTGCCAGCAGCCTGGGACGGATAGACTATGGCTACACCTTC
.,.,TRBJ1-3,TRBV7-3,CASKGGSGNTIYF,TGTGCCAGCAAAGGAGGCTCTGGAAACACCATATATTTT
.,.,TRBJ1-5,TRBV5-5,CASSWIQGSDNQPQHF,TGTGCCAGCAGCTGGATCCAGGGGTCCGACAATCAGCCCCAGCATTTT